The rows below give T cell receptor beta chains drawn from one sample of a study of shared clonotypes between healthy human individuals. The repertoire was sequenced with immunoSEQ multiplex PCR; TCRdb's copy has only in-frame clones and lacks some. This sample has approximately 1,500,000 clones, with around 98% found just once. Source material: naive CD4+ T cells sorted from blood. The origin of the receptors is a man younger than 45 in good health. CDR3s include the opening cysteine and the closing phenylalanine or tryptophan.

V gene,CDR3 protein
TRBV5-1,CASSSGQGAGAGETQYF
TRBV28,CASSPTRLAGTYEQYF
TRBV11-2,CASSLDRLARYNEQFF
TRBV28,CASSLRVNEQFF
TRBV13,CASRQGGEQFF
TRBV19,CASSIGHLDEKLFF
TRBV28,CASRAWATEAFF
TRBV4-3,CASSRGGDQPQHF
TRBV30,CAWSGGGVSSGNTIYF
TRBV18,CASSPIGVDPYEQYF
TRBV29-1,CSADRFQETQYF
TRBV29-1,CSVGLAGYEQYF
TRBV7-9,CASSRDSGNTIYF
TRBV28,CASSSRGYGYTF
TRBV11-2,CASRTSGSETQYF
TRBV29-1,CSLAGVTIANYGYTF
TRBV6-1,CASMTANTEAFF
TRBV11-2,CASSLDLETQYF
TRBV7-2,CASSPWGQTYGYTF
TRBV9,CASSLRPESRFSGNTIYF
TRBV2,CASSEIDRAYEQYF
TRBV28,CASRGTGTPGEQYF
TRBV11-2,CASRLGVSGNHEQYF
TRBV9,CARRPRSLLETQYF
TRBV28,CASSFQSEYTEAFF
TRBV29-1,CSVERDASTDTQYF
TRBV5-5,CASSPGLDPVYEQYF
TRBV18,CASSPLSVSGANTGELFF
TRBV15,CATSRGRAAMAFKRLFF
TRBV29-1,CSAPPNGGYNEQFF
TRBV29-1,CSAQPTPLGEQYF
TRBV6-5,CASSYRTVEKLFF
TRBV6-1,CASSMTGTTTEAFF
TRBV10-3,CAISESGLYSNQPQHF
TRBV5-4,CASSFFETGNTIYF
TRBV12-5,CASGGLAGGLFF
TRBV11-1,CASSGLAGGPLGEQYF
TRBV19,CASSTPGRALEQYF
TRBV30,CAWSSVDTQYF
TRBV5-1,CASSSGTSPGETQYF
TRBV7-8,CASSLVASGGSTDTQYF
TRBV18,CASSPRASGTETQYF
TRBV7-8,CASSFETGDSYEQYF
TRBV25-1,CASSDRGAGNTIYF
TRBV9,CASSVFTSGSNEQYF
TRBV4-3,CASSQDGGLSSYNEQFF
TRBV2,CASSLDRGSNQPQHF
TRBV5-1,CASSFLAGGQETQYF
TRBV7-9,CASRSKTGTQGSDEQFF
TRBV2,CASNELGFPNQPQHF
TRBV28,CASSLDPTAQHF
TRBV11-3,CASSSTGNSYNEQFF
TRBV18,CASSTSGQGGYGYTF
TRBV6-1,CAGSPDRRREQYF
TRBV18,CASSPVAGPSAEQYF
TRBV5-1,CASSLVQGTNEKLFF
TRBV6-6,CASFDLGGMGNYGYTF